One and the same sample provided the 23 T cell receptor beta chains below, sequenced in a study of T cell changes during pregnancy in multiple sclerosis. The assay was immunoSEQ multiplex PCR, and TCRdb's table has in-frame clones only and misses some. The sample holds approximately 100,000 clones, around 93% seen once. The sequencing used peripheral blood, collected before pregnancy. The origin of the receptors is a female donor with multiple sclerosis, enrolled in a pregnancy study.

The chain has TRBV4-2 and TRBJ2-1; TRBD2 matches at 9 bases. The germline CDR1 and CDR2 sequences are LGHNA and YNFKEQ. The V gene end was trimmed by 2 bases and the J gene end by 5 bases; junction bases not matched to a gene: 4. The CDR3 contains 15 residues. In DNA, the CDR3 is TGTGCCAGCAGCCAATTTGCGGGAGGGAACAATGAGCAGTTCTTC. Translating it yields CASSQFAGGNNEQFF.

The CDR3, as DNA: TGTGCCAGCAGACGGACAGGGCAAGAGACCCAGTACTTC. Translating gives CASRRTGQETQYF. The chain recombines TRBV6-1 with TRBJ2-5; 8 nucleotides agree with TRBD1. The junction had 2 bases not matched to a gene; V was cut back by 6 bases and J by 2 bases. The CDR3 is 13 residues long. Per the germline V gene, CDR1 is MNHNS and CDR2 is SASEGT.

CDR3 in DNA: TGTGCCAGCTCGCCTGCGGGACTAGCGGGAGAGGATGAGCAGTTCTTC. Translating it yields CASSPAGLAGEDEQFF. The V and J genes are TRBV28 and TRBJ2-1; 14 positions match TRBD2. CDR3 length: 16 amino acids. V dropped 8 bases and J dropped 8; count of bases not matched to a gene: 11. CDR1 and CDR2 (germline): MDHEN, SYDVKM.

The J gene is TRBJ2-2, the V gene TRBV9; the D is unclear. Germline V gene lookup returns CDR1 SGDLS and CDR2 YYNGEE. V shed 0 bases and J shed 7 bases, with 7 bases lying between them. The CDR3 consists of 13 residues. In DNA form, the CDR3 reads TGTGCCAGCAGCGTAGGGGCGAGCGGGGAGCTGTTTTTT. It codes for CASSVGASGELFF.

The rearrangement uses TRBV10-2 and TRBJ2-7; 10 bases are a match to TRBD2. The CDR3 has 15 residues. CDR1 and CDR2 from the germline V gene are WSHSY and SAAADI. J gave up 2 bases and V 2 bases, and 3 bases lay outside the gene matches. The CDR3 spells CASSEPGTSAYEQYF. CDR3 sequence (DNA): TGCGCCAGCAGTGAGCCCGGGACTAGCGCCTACGAGCAGTACTTC.

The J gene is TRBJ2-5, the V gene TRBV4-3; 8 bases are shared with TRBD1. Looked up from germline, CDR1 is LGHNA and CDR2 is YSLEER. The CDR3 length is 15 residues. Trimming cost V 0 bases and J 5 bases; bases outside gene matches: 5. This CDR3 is CASSQEGQELETQYF. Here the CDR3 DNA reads TGCGCCAGCAGCCAAGAGGGACAGGAGTTGGAGACCCAGTACTTC.

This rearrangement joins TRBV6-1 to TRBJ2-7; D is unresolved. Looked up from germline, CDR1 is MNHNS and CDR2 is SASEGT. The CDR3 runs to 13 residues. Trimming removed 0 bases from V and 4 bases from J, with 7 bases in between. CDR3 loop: CASSEAFNYEQYF. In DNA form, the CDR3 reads TGTGCCAGCAGTGAAGCGTTCAATTACGAGCAGTACTTC.

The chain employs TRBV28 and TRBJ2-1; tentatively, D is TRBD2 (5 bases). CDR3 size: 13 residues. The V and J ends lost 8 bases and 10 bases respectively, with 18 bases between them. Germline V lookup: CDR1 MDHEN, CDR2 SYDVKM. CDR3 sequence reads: CASGDSVPSEQFF. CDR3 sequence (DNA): TGTGCCAGCGGCGATAGCGTCCCCAGCGAGCAGTTCTTC. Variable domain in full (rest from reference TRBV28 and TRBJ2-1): DVKVTQSSRYLVKRTGEKVFLECVQDMDHENMFWYRQDPGLGLRLIYFSYDVKMKEKGDIPEGYSVSREKKERFSLILESASTNQTSMYLCASGDSVPSEQFFGPGTRLTVL.

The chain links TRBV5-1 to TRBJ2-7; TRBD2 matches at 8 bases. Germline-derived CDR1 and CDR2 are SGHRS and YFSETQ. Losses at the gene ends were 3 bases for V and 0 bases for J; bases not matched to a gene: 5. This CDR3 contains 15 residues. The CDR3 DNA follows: TGCGCCAGCAGCTGGCTAGCGGGTCACTCCTACGAGCAGTACTTC. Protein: CASSWLAGHSYEQYF. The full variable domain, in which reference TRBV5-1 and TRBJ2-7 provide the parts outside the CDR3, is KAGVTQTPRYLIKTRGQQVTLSCSPISGHRSVSWYQQTPGQGLQFLFEYFSETQRNKGNFPGRFSGRQFSNSRSEMNVSTLELGDSALYLCASSWLAGHSYEQYFGPGTRLTVT.

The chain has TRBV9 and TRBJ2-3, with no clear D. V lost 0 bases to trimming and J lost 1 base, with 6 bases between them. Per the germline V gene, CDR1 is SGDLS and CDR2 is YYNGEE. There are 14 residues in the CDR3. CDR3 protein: CASSVVAGTDTQYF. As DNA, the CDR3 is TGTGCCAGCAGCGTAGTTGCGGGCACAGATACGCAGTATTTT.

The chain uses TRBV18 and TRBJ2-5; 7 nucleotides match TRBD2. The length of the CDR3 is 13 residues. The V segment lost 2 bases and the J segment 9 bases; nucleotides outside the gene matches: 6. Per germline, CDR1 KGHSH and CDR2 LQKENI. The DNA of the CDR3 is TGTGCCAGCTCACCAGGGAGGGAAAGGGCCCAGTACTTC. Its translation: CASSPGRERAQYF.

CDR3 residues: CASGVGDYYGYTF. The DNA for the CDR3 is TGTGCCAGCGGGGTTGGGGACTACTATGGCTACACCTTC. This sequence joins TRBV2 and TRBJ1-2; D perhaps matches TRBD1 (5 bases). V was clipped by 8 bases and J by 3 bases, with 13 bases between them. This CDR3 has 13 residues. The germline V gene has CDR1 SNHLY and CDR2 FYNNEI.

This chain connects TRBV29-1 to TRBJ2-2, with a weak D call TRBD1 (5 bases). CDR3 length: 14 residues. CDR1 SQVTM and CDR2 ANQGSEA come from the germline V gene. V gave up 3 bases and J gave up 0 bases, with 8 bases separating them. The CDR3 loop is CSVESGTNTGELFF. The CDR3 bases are TGCAGCGTTGAGTCAGGGACGAACACCGGGGAGCTGTTTTTT.

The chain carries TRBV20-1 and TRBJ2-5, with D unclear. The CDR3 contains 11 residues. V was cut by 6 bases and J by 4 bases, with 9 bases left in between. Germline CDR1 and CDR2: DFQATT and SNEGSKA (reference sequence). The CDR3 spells CSAPRLETQYF. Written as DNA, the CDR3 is TGCAGTGCCCCGAGACTAGAGACCCAGTACTTC.

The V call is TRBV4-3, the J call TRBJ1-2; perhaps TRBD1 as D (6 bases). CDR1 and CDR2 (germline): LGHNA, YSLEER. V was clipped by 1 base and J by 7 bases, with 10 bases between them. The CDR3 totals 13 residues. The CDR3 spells CASSQATGFGYTF. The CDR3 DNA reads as TGCGCCAGCAGCCAAGCAACAGGGTTTGGCTACACCTTC.

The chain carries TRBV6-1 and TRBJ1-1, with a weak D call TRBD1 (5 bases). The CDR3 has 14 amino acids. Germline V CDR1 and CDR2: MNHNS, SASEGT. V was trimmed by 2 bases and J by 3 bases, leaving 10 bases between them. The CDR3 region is CASSESGDYTEAFF. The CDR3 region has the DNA TGTGCCAGCAGTGAATCGGGGGATTACACTGAAGCTTTCTTT.

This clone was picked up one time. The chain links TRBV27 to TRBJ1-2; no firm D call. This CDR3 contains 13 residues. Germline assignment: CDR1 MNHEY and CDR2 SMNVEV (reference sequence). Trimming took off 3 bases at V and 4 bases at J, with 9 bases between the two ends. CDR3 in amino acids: CASSFRDSYGYTF. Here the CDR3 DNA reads TGTGCCAGCAGTTTCCGGGATAGCTATGGCTACACCTTC.

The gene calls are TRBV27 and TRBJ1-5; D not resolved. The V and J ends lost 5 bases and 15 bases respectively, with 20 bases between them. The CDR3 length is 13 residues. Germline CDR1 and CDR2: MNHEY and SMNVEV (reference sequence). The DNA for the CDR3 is TGTGCCAGCAGTCCATCAAGACAAAAACCTCCGCATTTT. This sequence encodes CASSPSRQKPPHF.

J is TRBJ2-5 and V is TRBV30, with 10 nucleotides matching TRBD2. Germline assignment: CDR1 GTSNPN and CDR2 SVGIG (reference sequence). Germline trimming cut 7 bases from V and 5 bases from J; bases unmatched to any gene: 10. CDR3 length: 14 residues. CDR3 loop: CALLIAGGRETQYF. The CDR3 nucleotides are TGTGCCTTACTTATAGCGGGAGGAAGGGAGACCCAGTACTTC.

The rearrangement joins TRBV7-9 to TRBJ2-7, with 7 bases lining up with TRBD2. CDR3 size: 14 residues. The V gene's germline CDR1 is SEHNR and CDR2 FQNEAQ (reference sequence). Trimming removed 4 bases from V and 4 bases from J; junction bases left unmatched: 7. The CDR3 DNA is TGTGCCAGCAGCTGGACTGGGACTACATACGAGCAGTACTTC. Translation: CASSWTGTTYEQYF. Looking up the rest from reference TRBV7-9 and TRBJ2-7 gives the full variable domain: DTGVSQNPRHKITKRGQNVTFRCDPISEHNRLYWYRQTLGQGPEFLTYFQNEAQLEKSRLLSDRFSAERPKGSFSTLEIQRTEQGDSAMYLCASSWTGTTYEQYFGPGTRLTVT.

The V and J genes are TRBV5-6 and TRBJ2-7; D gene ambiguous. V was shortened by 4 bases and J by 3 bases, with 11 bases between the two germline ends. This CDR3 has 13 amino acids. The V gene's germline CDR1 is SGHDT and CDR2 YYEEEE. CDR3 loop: CASSHPSGYEQYF. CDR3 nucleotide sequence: TGTGCCAGCAGCCATCCGTCGGGCTACGAGCAGTACTTC. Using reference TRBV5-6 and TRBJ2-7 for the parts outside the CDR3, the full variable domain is DAGVTQSPTHLIKTRGQQVTLRCSPKSGHDTVSWYQQALGQGPQFIFQYYEEEERQRGNFPDRFSGHQFPNYSSELNVNALLLGDSALYLCASSHPSGYEQYFGPGTRLTVT.

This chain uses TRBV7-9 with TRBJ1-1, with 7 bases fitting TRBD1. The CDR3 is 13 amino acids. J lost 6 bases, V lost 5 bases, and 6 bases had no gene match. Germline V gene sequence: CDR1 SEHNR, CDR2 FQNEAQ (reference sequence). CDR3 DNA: TGTGCCAGCAGCCGACAGGGTGGGGCTGAAGCTTTCTTT. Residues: CASSRQGGAEAFF.

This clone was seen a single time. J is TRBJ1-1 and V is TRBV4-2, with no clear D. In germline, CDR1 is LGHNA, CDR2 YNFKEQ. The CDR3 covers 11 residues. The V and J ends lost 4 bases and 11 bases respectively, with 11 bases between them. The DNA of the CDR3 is TGTGCCAGCAGCCGAAACGGGGTGGCTTTCTTT. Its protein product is CASSRNGVAFF.